This entry features one T cell receptor (beta chain) sequence. As yet, its antigen is unknown. The junction shows a germline mismatch at one end, possibly a read error. Expressed TCRB transcripts were sequenced because the isolated RNA had all been reverse transcribed beforehand. Method: immunoSEQ multiplex PCR; TCRdb's copy keeps in-frame clones and lacks some. The sample records 100,000 to 150,000 clones, roughly a sixth being singletons. CDR3 length equals 15 residues. CDR1 is KGHSH, CDR2 LQKENI, per germline. This entry comes from a study of beta chain features in type 1 diabetes. Whole-study results and caveats: Type 1 diabetes patients had moderately but significantly shorter TCRB CDR3s in all four CD4+ subsets.

The TCR sequence derives from a man in his late teens or twenties with type 1 diabetes. What was sequenced was central memory CD4+ T cells from blood. The V and J genes are TRBV18 and TRBJ2-5, with a tentative D call TRBD1 (6 bases). The CDR3 nucleotides are TGTGCCAGCTCTCCACTCGGACTCAGGGGAGAGACCCAGTACTTC. It translates to CASSPLGLRGETQYF.